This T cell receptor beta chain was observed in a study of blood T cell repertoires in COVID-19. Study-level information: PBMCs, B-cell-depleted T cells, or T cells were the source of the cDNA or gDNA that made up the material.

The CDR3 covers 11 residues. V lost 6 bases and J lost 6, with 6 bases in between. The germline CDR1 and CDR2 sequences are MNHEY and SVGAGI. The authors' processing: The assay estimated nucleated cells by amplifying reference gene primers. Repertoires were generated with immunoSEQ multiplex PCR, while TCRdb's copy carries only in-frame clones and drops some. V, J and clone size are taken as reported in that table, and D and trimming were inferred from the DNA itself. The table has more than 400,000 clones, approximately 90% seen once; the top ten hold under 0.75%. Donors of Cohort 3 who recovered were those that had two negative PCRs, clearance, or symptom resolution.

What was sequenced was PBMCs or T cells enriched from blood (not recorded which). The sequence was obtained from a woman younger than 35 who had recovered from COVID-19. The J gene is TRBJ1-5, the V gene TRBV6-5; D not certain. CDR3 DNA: TGTGCCAGCAGGGAGACTCAGCCCCAGCATTTT. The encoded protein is CASRETQPQHF.